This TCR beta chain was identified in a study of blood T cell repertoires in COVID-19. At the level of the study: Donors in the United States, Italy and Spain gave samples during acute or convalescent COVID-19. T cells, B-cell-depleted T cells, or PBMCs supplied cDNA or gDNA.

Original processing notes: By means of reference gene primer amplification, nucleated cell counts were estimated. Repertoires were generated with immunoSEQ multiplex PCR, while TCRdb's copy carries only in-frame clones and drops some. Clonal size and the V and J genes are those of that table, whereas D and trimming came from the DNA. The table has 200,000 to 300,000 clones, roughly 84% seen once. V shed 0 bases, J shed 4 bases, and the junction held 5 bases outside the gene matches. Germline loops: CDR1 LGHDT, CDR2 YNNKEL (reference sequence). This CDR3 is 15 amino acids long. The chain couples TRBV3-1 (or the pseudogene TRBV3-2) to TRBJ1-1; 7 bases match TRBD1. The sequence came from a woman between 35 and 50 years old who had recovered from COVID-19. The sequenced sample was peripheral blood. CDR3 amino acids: CASSQDLSGGTEAFF. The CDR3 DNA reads TGTGCCAGCAGCCAAGATCTTTCAGGGGGCACTGAAGCTTTCTTT.